This TCR beta chain was found in a study of blood T cell repertoires in COVID-19. Study as a whole: Samples of COVID-19 (acute and convalescent) were obtained from the United States, Italy and Spain. Sources were T cells, B-cell-depleted T cells, or PBMCs; the material itself was cDNA or gDNA.

Methods used by the authors: Amplification of reference gene primers provided the estimated nucleated cell counts. Sequenced by immunoSEQ multiplex PCR; TCRdb stores in-frame clones only, minus some. For V, J and clone size, that table is used; D and trimming come from the DNA. The sample contains 90,000 to 100,000 clones, 80% to 90% of which appear only once. Germline V gene lookup returns CDR1 SEHNR and CDR2 FQNEAQ (reference sequence). The CDR3 totals 12 residues. Trimming removed 0 bases from V and 12 bases from J; junction bases left unmatched: 4. The clonotype was recovered from a human donor in a cohort sampled during active COVID-19. The chain links TRBV7-9 to TRBJ2-7; 8 bases agree with TRBD1. The sequencing sample was made of peripheral blood. In nucleotides, the CDR3 is TGTGCCAGCAGCTTAGCTGACAGGGGTCCGTACTTC. Protein: CASSLADRGPYF.